The 20 T cell receptor beta chains below were found in one sample sequenced in a study of blood T cell repertoires in COVID-19. Measured with immunoSEQ multiplex PCR; TCRdb has only the in-frame clones, and not every one. The table shows over 200,000 clones, with over 80% occurring only once. Source material: peripheral blood. Receptors originate from a human donor in a cohort sampled during active COVID-19.

This clone was seen more than once but under ten times. V usage is TRBV5-5 and J usage is TRBJ1-2; 9 bases align to TRBD1. The germline V gene encodes CDR1 SGHKS and CDR2 YYEKEE (reference sequence). This CDR3 has 16 amino acids. V shed 3 bases, J shed 1 base, and the junction held 7 bases outside the gene matches. CDR3 in DNA: TGTGCCAGCAGCTCATTCCGGGACAGGGTTAACTATGGCTACACCTTC. The encoded protein is CASSSFRDRVNYGYTF.

The rearrangement uses TRBV27 and TRBJ2-3; the match to TRBD2 covers 9 bases. Trimming at V came to 3 bases and at J to 6 bases, leaving 7 bases not matched to a gene. Germline V lookup: CDR1 MNHEY, CDR2 SMNVEV (reference sequence). The CDR3 length is 15 residues. The CDR3 here is CASSFSSGATDTQYF. The CDR3 DNA sequence: TGTGCCAGCAGTTTCTCTAGCGGGGCTACGGATACGCAGTATTTT.

The chain employs TRBV7-9 and TRBJ1-6, with no clear D. Germline loops: CDR1 SEHNR, CDR2 FQNEAQ (reference sequence). V was trimmed by 3 bases and J by 6 bases, leaving 9 bases between them. The CDR3 totals 14 residues. This CDR3 reads CASSFSDFNSPLHF. Here the CDR3 DNA reads TGTGCCAGCAGCTTCAGTGACTTTAATTCACCCCTCCACTTT.

This chain joins TRBV4-3 and TRBJ2-1, with TRBD1 matching 10 bases. Per the germline V gene, CDR1 is LGHNA and CDR2 is YSLEER. The junction had 17 bases not matched to a gene; V was cut back by 5 bases and J by 7 bases. The CDR3 totals 18 residues. The CDR3 nucleotides are TGCGCCAGCAGCGTCCGATTCGACAGGGGGCGCGGGTTGAATGAGCAGTTCTTC. The encoded protein is CASSVRFDRGRGLNEQFF.

This clone appeared once. This rearrangement joins TRBV5-1 to TRBJ1-2, with a possible D match to TRBD1 (6 bases). From germline, CDR1 is SGHRS and CDR2 YFSETQ. The V gene lost 4 bases and the J gene lost 2 bases, with 12 bases spanning the gap. CDR3 length equals 14 residues. This chain's CDR3 is CASSVTQGNYGYTF. As DNA, the CDR3 is TGCGCCAGCAGCGTAACTCAGGGGAACTATGGCTACACCTTC.

This rearrangement joins TRBV4-2 to TRBJ2-7; D is uncertain. Germline V CDR1 and CDR2: LGHNA, YNFKEQ. This CDR3 spans 13 amino acids. Trimming left V 0 bases short and J 2 bases short, with 5 bases between. CDR3 in DNA: TGTGCCAGCAGCCAAGATCTAACCTACGAGCAGTACTTC. This encodes CASSQDLTYEQYF.

The sample holds many counts of this clone. This rearrangement joins TRBV27 to TRBJ2-6; 8 nucleotides line up with TRBD1. The CDR3 is 15 amino acids. V trimming: 5 bases; J trimming: 0 bases; junction bases outside the gene matches: 0. Per the germline V gene, CDR1 is MNHEY and CDR2 is SMNVEV (reference sequence). The CDR3 DNA follows: TGTGCCAGCAGTCAGGGGGCCTCTGGGGCCAACGTCCTGACTTTC. Encoded protein: CASSQGASGANVLTF.

V gene TRBV3-1 (or the pseudogene TRBV3-2) combines with J gene TRBJ2-5; 8 bases map to TRBD1. The CDR3 length is 18 residues. The junction had 11 bases not matched to a gene; V was cut back by 0 bases and J by 2 bases. CDR1 and CDR2 from the germline V gene are LGHDT and YNNKEL (reference sequence). The CDR3 DNA reads as TGTGCCAGCAGCCAAGAGAAGACAGGGGTCAGAGATCAAGAGACCCAGTACTTC. Translation: CASSQEKTGVRDQETQYF.

The V and J genes are TRBV5-1 and TRBJ1-4, with 7 bases identical to TRBD1. The CDR3 sequence is 15 residues long. The germline gives CDR1 SGHRS, CDR2 YFSETQ. With 0 bases clipped from V and 1 base from J, the junction kept 0 bases outside the gene matches. The CDR3 is CASSLDRGTNEKLFF. As DNA, the CDR3 is TGCGCCAGCAGCTTGGACAGGGGAACTAATGAAAAACTGTTTTTT.

This chain joins TRBV29-1 and TRBJ1-4; 9 bases are a match to TRBD1. V lost 4 bases to trimming and J lost 5 bases; unmatched junction nucleotides: 2. In germline, CDR1 is SQVTM, CDR2 ANQGSEA. This CDR3 region has 13 residues. The CDR3 here is CSVGGQGNEKLFF. CDR3 bases: TGCAGCGTTGGGGGACAGGGAAATGAAAAACTGTTTTTT.

The chain has TRBV27 and TRBJ2-7, with 9 bases that match TRBD1. Per germline, CDR1 MNHEY and CDR2 SMNVEV (reference sequence). This CDR3 comprises 15 residues. V lost 6 bases to trimming and J lost 2 bases; unmatched junction nucleotides: 8. DNA of the CDR3: TGTGCCAGCAGACCCGCGGGACAGGGTCCCTACGAGCAGTACTTC. Amino acids: CASRPAGQGPYEQYF.

The chain carries TRBV7-2 and TRBJ1-2; D is undetermined. This CDR3 spans 12 amino acids. V was clipped by 2 bases and J by 5 bases, with 6 bases between them. The germline V gene has CDR1 SGHTA and CDR2 FQGNSA. The CDR3 coding sequence is TGTGCCAGCAGCTTATCGGGGTATGGCTACACCTTC. Translated, it gives CASSLSGYGYTF.

The CDR3, as DNA: TGTGCCTGGAGTGGGCGGGAGCGGGGCGAGCAGTACTTC. It encodes CAWSGRERGEQYF. The chain carries TRBV30 and TRBJ2-7; 7 nucleotides line up with TRBD2. Germline lookup yields CDR1 GTSNPN and CDR2 SVGIG (reference sequence). After removal of 1 base from V and 6 bases from J, the junction contained 6 bases not matched to a gene. This CDR3 has 13 residues.

The chain couples TRBV3-1 (or the pseudogene TRBV3-2) to TRBJ2-7, with 7 bases fitting TRBD1. The V and J ends lost 3 bases and 5 bases, in that order; junction bases with no gene match: 7. CDR1 and CDR2 (germline): LGHDT, YNNKEL (reference sequence). The CDR3 loop spans 14 amino acids. The CDR3 protein is CASSQSNRGHEQYF. CDR3 DNA sequence: TGTGCCAGCAGCCAGTCAAACAGGGGACACGAGCAGTACTTC.

This sequence joins TRBV3-1 (or the pseudogene TRBV3-2) and TRBJ2-1, with 7 bases identical to TRBD2. The V segment lost 0 bases and the J segment 4 bases; nucleotides outside the gene matches: 6. Per the germline V gene, CDR1 is LGHDT and CDR2 is YNNKEL (reference sequence). CDR3 length equals 16 residues. Here the CDR3 reads CASSQDGGEGYNEQFF. CDR3 sequence (DNA): TGTGCCAGCAGCCAAGATGGGGGGGAGGGTTACAATGAGCAGTTCTTC.

This clone occurred a few times. The V and J genes are TRBV4-2 and TRBJ2-7; 8 nucleotides line up with TRBD1. Germline V gene data show CDR1 as LGHNA and CDR2 as YNFKEQ. This CDR3 has 15 amino acids. With 4 bases clipped from V and 5 bases from J, the junction kept 10 bases outside the gene matches. Here the CDR3 DNA reads TGTGCCAGCAGCCCGATGGGTCAGGGGGCCCACGAGCAGTACTTC. Protein: CASSPMGQGAHEQYF.

The genes are TRBV7-2 and TRBJ2-7, with D perhaps TRBD1 (6 bases). Germline V gene sequence: CDR1 SGHTA, CDR2 FQGNSA. This CDR3 has 16 amino acids. Deletions cut 8 bases from V and 1 base from J, with 21 bases between. The CDR3 nucleotides read TGTGCCAGCGCAGCTTACAAAGGGGGTCCGTCCTACGAGCAGTACTTC. Amino acid sequence: CASAAYKGGPSYEQYF. Variable domain in full (rest from reference TRBV7-2 and TRBJ2-7): GAGVSQSPSNKVTEKGKDVELRCDPISGHTALYWYRQSLGQGLEFLIYFQGNSAPDKSGLPSDRFSAERTGGSVSTLTIQRTQQEDSAVYLCASAAYKGGPSYEQYFGPGTRLTVT.

The chain employs TRBV7-3 and TRBJ2-7, with 8 bases matching TRBD2. The V and J ends lost 1 base and 5 bases, in that order; junction bases with no gene match: 7. The CDR3 runs 15 residues. Germline CDR1 is SGHTA and CDR2 is FQGTGA. CDR3: CASSLIGGEDHEQYF. In DNA, the CDR3 is TGTGCCAGCAGCTTAATCGGGGGGGAGGACCACGAGCAGTACTTC.

This rearrangement joins TRBV7-2 to TRBJ2-1, with TRBD1 matching over 8 bases. The CDR3 loop spans 15 amino acids. Germline CDR1 is SGHTA and CDR2 is FQGNSA. V trimming: 1 base; J trimming: 4 bases; junction bases outside the gene matches: 3. CDR3 protein: CASSLGQGLYNEQFF. The CDR3 bases are TGTGCCAGCAGCTTAGGACAGGGGTTATACAATGAGCAGTTCTTC.

This clone appeared a single time. The chain carries TRBV6-2 or TRBV6-3 and TRBJ2-7; no firm D call. V was cut by 4 bases and J by 0 bases, with 16 bases left in between. The length of the CDR3 is 16 residues. CDR1 MNHEY and CDR2 SVGEGT come from the germline V gene. CDR3 in amino acids: CASSLSMGRNSYEQYF. The CDR3 DNA reads as TGTGCCAGCAGTTTATCGATGGGCAGAAACTCCTACGAGCAGTACTTC.